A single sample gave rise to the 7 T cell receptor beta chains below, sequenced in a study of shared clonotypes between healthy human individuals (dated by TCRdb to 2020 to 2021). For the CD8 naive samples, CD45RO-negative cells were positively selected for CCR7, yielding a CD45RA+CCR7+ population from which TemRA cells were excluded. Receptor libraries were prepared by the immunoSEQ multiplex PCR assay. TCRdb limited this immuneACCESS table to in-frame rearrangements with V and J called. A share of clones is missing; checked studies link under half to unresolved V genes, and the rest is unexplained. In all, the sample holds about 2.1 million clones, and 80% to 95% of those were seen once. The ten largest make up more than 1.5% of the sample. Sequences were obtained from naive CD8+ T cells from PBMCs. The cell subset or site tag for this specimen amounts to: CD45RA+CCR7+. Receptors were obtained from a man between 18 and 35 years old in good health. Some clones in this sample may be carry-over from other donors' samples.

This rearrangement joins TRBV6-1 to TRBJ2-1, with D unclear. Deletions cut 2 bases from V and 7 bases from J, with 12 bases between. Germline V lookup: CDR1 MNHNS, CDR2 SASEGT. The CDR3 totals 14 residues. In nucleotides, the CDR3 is TGTGCCAGCAGTGAACTCCTCTCTGGGAATGAGCAGTTCTTC. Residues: CASSELLSGNEQFF.

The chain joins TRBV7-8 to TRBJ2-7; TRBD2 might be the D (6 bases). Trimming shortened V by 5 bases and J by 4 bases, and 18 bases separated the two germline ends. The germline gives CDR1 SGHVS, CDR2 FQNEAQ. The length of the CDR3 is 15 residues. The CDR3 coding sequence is TGTGCCAGCAGCCCGGCGGGACTCGTAAAATACGAGCAGTACTTC. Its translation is CASSPAGLVKYEQYF.

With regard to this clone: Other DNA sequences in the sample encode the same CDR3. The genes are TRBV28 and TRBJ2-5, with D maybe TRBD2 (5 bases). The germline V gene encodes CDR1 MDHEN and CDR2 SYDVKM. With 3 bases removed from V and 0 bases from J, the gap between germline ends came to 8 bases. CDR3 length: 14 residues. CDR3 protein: CASSLPGYQETQYF. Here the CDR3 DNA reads TGTGCCAGCAGTTTGCCGGGATACCAAGAGACCCAGTACTTC.

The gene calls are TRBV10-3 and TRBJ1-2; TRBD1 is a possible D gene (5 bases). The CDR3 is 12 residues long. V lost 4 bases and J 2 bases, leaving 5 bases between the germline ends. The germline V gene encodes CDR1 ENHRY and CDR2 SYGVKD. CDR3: CAISGQNYGYTF. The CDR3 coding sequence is TGTGCCATCAGTGGACAGAACTATGGCTACACCTTC.

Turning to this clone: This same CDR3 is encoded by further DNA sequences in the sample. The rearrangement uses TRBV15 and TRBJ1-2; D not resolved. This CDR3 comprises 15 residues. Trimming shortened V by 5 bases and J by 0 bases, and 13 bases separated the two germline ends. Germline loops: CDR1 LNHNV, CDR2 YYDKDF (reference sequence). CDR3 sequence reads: CATSAARNANYGYTF. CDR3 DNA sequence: TGTGCCACCAGCGCGGCGCGGAATGCTAACTATGGCTACACCTTC.

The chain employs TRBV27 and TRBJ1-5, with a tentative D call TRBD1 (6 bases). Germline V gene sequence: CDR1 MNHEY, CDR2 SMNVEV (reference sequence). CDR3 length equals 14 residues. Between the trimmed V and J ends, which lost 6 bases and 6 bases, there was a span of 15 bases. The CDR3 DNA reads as TGTGCCAGCAGCAAGGGGGGAGGTAGTCAGCCCCAGCATTTT. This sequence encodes CASSKGGGSQPQHF.

Here the CDR3 reads CASGGGEGYEQYF. The CDR3 bases are TGCGCCAGCGGAGGGGGGGAGGGATACGAGCAGTACTTC. The chain couples TRBV10-2 to TRBJ2-7, with D perhaps matching TRBD2 (7 bases). Between the trimmed V and J ends, which lost 8 bases and 4 bases, there was a span of 15 bases. This CDR3 has 13 amino acids. Germline CDR1 and CDR2: WSHSY and SAAADI.